This passage covers 23 T cell receptor beta chains from one sample sequenced in a study of molecular identifiers for immune sequencing clone quantification. A single record per CDR3 protein comes from TCRdb applying MiXCR to the PCR reads. The repertoire has some 680,000 distinct CDR3 sequences, around 25% of them found once; the top ten carry 0.6% to 0.9%. The sequencing sample was made of naive CD8+ T cells from blood, with Jurkat cell RNA spiked in. Described subset: FACS-sorted CD8+CD4-CCR7+CD45RA+ naive T cells. These receptors came from a human donor in good health. Some libraries in this study had Jurkat cell RNA spiked in.

This clonotype was seen more than once but under ten times. The genes are TRBV28 and TRBJ1-2, with TRBD1 matching over 9 bases. Germline values: CDR1 MDHEN, CDR2 SYDVKM. CDR3 length equals 16 residues. The V gene end was trimmed by 4 bases and the J gene end by 4 bases; junction bases not matched to a gene: 10. CDR3 sequence reads: CASSSVGTGLLYGYTF. The CDR3 nucleotides are TGTGCCAGCAGTTCGGTCGGGACAGGGCTCCTCTATGGCTACACCTTC.

A word on this clonotype: A much larger clone sits a single nucleotide away, making a read error possible. The CDR3 region has the DNA TGTGCCAGCAGCGTGCTAAGTCTAGCGCAGTTCTTC. As protein: CASSVLSLAQFF. The chain recombines TRBV7-2 with TRBJ2-1, with a weak D call TRBD2 (5 bases). V was clipped by 5 bases and J by 12 bases, with 14 bases between them. Germline V CDR1 and CDR2: SGHTA, FQGNSA. The CDR3 length is 12 residues.

Ten or more counts support this clonotype. J is TRBJ1-5 and V is TRBV7-8; 12 nucleotides align to TRBD1. The CDR3 has 17 amino acids. Germline values: CDR1 SGHVS, CDR2 FQNEAQ. Unmatched junction bases numbered 11, after V lost 7 bases and J lost 4 bases. The chain's CDR3 is CASTDTGTGGSNQPQHF. The CDR3 DNA reads TGTGCCAGCACAGATACCGGGACAGGGGGCTCGAATCAGCCCCAGCATTTT.

There are many counts of this clonotype. The chain uses TRBV27 and TRBJ2-7; TRBD1 is a possible D gene (6 bases). Germline V gene sequence: CDR1 MNHEY, CDR2 SMNVEV (reference sequence). The V end lost 6 bases, the J end lost 4 bases, and 13 bases lay between the germline ends. The CDR3 contains 13 residues. CDR3 nucleotides: TGTGCCAGCAGGTTGAACAGGGAGTACGAGCAGTACTTC. Amino acid sequence: CASRLNREYEQYF.

This clonotype was seen repeatedly, ten times or more. This rearrangement joins TRBV4-2 to TRBJ2-3, with TRBD2 matching 12 bases. V lost 4 bases, J lost 4 bases, and 3 bases stayed unmatched. This CDR3 comprises 15 residues. The germline gives CDR1 LGHNA, CDR2 YNFKEQ. The CDR3 DNA reads TGTGCCAGCAGCCCGACTAGCGGGAGTGCAGATACGCAGTATTTT. It translates to CASSPTSGSADTQYF.

In this sample, this clonotype turned up many times. The V gene is TRBV19, the J gene TRBJ1-1, with unresolved D. This CDR3 has 15 residues. V was pared by 3 bases and J by 3 bases, with 14 bases between. Germline V lookup: CDR1 LNHDA, CDR2 SQIVND (reference sequence). The CDR3 region has the DNA TGTGCCAGTAGTATCTTGTGGGATGTCGACACTGAAGCTTTCTTT. This gives the protein CASSILWDVDTEAFF. Based on the CDR3 plus reference TRBV19 and TRBJ1-1, the full variable domain is DGGITQSPKYLFRKEGQNVTLSCEQNLNHDAMYWYRQDPGQGLRLIYYSQIVNDFQKGDIAEGYSVSREKKESFPLTVTSAQKNPTAFYLCASSILWDVDTEAFFGQGTRLTVV.

About this clonotype: A much larger clone differs from this one at a single base, so this may be a read error. V gene TRBV29-1 combines with J gene TRBJ1-2; D not certain. V was pared by 1 base and J by 3 bases, with 3 bases between. This CDR3 has 11 residues. Germline V gene sequence: CDR1 SQVTM, CDR2 ANQGSEA. CDR3 sequence: CSVEAYYGYTF. CDR3 sequence (DNA): TGCAGCGTTGAAGCATACTATGGCTACACCTTC.

This chain links TRBV20-1 with TRBJ2-1, with 7 bases lining up with TRBD1. The CDR3 is 14 amino acids. After removal of 6 bases from V and 0 bases from J, the junction contained 5 bases not matched to a gene. Germline V gene data show CDR1 as DFQATT and CDR2 as SNEGSKA (reference sequence). The CDR3 nucleotides read TGCAGTGCGCCGGGACAGAGCTCCTACAATGAGCAGTTCTTC. Encoded protein: CSAPGQSSYNEQFF.

The chain employs TRBV6-1 and TRBJ2-7, with 7 bases that match TRBD2. CDR1 MNHNS and CDR2 SASEGT come from the germline V gene. J lost 0 bases, V lost 7 bases, and 6 bases had no gene match. CDR3 length: 14 amino acids. The CDR3 DNA is TGTGCCAGCACCCCACGGGACTACTCCTACGAGCAGTACTTC. It encodes CASTPRDYSYEQYF.

This clonotype was found many times. This chain connects TRBV4-2 to TRBJ2-4, with 10 positions matching TRBD1. The CDR3 totals 17 residues. V dropped 1 base and J dropped 3; count of bases not matched to a gene: 6. Germline CDR1 LGHNA, CDR2 YNFKEQ. The CDR3 DNA sequence: TGTGCCAGCAGCCAAGGGACAGGGGGTCTTGGCAAAAACATTCAGTACTTC. This sequence encodes CASSQGTGGLGKNIQYF.

The chain carries TRBV7-9 and TRBJ2-5; tentative D call: TRBD1 (6 bases). The germline V and J ends were trimmed by 4 bases and 9 bases, with 18 bases remaining between them. This CDR3 is built from 14 residues. Germline CDR1 and CDR2: SEHNR and FQNEAQ (reference sequence). In DNA form, the CDR3 reads TGTGCCAGCAGCTCCAGCAGGGGCCTGGAGGCCCAGTACTTC. It yields the protein CASSSSRGLEAQYF.

This clonotype was recorded many times. The rearrangement joins TRBV7-2 to TRBJ2-3; TRBD1 aligns across 9 bases. The ends lost 3 bases at V and 1 base at J; junction bases unmatched: 17. CDR3 length: 20 amino acids. The germline V gene has CDR1 SGHTA and CDR2 FQGNSA. The CDR3 sequence is CASSLRGDREYVRGTDTQYF. CDR3 DNA sequence: TGTGCCAGCAGCTTGAGGGGGGACAGGGAGTACGTTCGGGGCACAGATACGCAGTATTTT.

The chain combines TRBV4-2 with TRBJ2-3; D is perhaps TRBD1 (6 bases). Trimming left V 3 bases short and J 3 bases short, with 16 bases between. The CDR3 covers 16 residues. Germline V gene lookup returns CDR1 LGHNA and CDR2 YNFKEQ. The CDR3 loop reads CASSQAQGFGTDTQYF. DNA for the CDR3: TGTGCCAGCAGCCAGGCCCAGGGGTTCGGTACAGATACGCAGTATTTT.

V usage is TRBV5-6 and J usage is TRBJ2-5, with 10 bases aligning to TRBD1. The CDR3 covers 16 residues. Germline CDR1 reads SGHDT; CDR2 reads YYEEEE. V gave up 3 bases and J gave up 1 base; unmatched junction bases: 6. The CDR3 protein is CASSSPDRGIQETQYF. The CDR3 DNA is TGTGCCAGCAGCTCCCCGGACAGGGGGATCCAAGAGACCCAGTACTTC.

The chain links TRBV6-5 to TRBJ2-7; D gene unclear. CDR1 MNHEY and CDR2 SVGAGI come from the germline V gene. The CDR3 contains 12 residues. V lost 7 bases and J lost 4, with 11 bases in between. In DNA form, the CDR3 reads TGTGCCAGCATAGGGCAGGCGTACGAGCAGTACTTC. It encodes CASIGQAYEQYF.

This clonotype has just a few counts. V usage is TRBV6-2 or TRBV6-3 and J usage is TRBJ1-2; D not certain. Germline-derived CDR1 and CDR2 are MNHEY and SVGEGT. The CDR3 loop spans 14 amino acids. Trimming shortened V by 2 bases and J by 5 bases, and 12 bases separated the two germline ends. The CDR3 coding sequence is TGTGCCAGCAGTTACGGTGACAACGTATATGGCTACACCTTC. Translated, it gives CASSYGDNVYGYTF.

In this sample, this clonotype turned up a few times. The V and J genes are TRBV28 and TRBJ1-1, with a tentative D call TRBD1 (6 bases). Per the germline V gene, CDR1 is MDHEN and CDR2 is SYDVKM. This CDR3 has 13 amino acids. Deletions cut 6 bases from V and 6 bases from J, with 14 bases between. CDR3 amino acids: CASSQGSISEAFF. In DNA, the CDR3 is TGTGCCAGCAGCCAGGGGTCAATCTCTGAAGCTTTCTTT.

This clonotype was counted at least ten times. The chain links TRBV11-1 to TRBJ2-3; 9 nucleotides match TRBD2. Germline V CDR1 and CDR2: SGHAT, FQDESV (reference sequence). The CDR3 has 16 amino acids. Germline trimming cut 2 bases from V and 6 bases from J; bases unmatched to any gene: 9. CDR3 region: CASSLTLAGIEDTQYF. The CDR3 DNA reads as TGTGCCAGCAGCTTAACCCTAGCGGGAATCGAGGATACGCAGTATTTT.

V usage is TRBV12-3 or TRBV12-4 and J usage is TRBJ1-2; TRBD1 matches 7 bases. With 3 bases clipped from V and 5 bases from J, the junction kept 12 bases outside the gene matches. The CDR3 is made up of 16 amino acids. Here the CDR3 DNA reads TGTGCCAGCAGTTTGACAGGGCCCACTTTACTGTATGGCTACACCTTC. Translating it yields CASSLTGPTLLYGYTF.

This clonotype was seen more than once but under ten times. This rearrangement joins TRBV7-9 to TRBJ2-7; 9 nucleotides line up with TRBD1. The CDR3 runs to 17 residues. Trimming at V came to 5 bases and at J to 2 bases, leaving 13 bases not matched to a gene. Germline CDR1 is SEHNR and CDR2 is FQNEAQ (reference sequence). The CDR3 loop is CASSPEYRQGVAYEQYF. CDR3 bases: TGTGCCAGCAGCCCCGAATATCGACAGGGGGTAGCCTACGAGCAGTACTTC.

This clonotype was observed a handful of times. The gene calls are TRBV11-3 and TRBJ2-1; TRBD1 aligns across 7 bases. Germline-derived CDR1 and CDR2 are SGHNT and YENEEA. The CDR3 has 13 amino acids. The trim removed 5 bases at V and 4 bases at J, leaving 2 bases unmatched. CDR3 sequence reads: CASSGTAYNEQFF. The DNA of the CDR3 is TGTGCCAGCAGCGGGACAGCTTACAATGAGCAGTTCTTC.

This clonotype appeared a few times. The V call is TRBV20-1, the J call TRBJ2-3; tentatively, D is TRBD2 (6 bases). Trimming pared 3 bases from V and 1 base from J, leaving 11 bases between. Germline V gene data show CDR1 as DFQATT and CDR2 as SNEGSKA (reference sequence). The CDR3 is 14 residues long. CDR3 sequence: CSARSRERTDTQYF. Here the CDR3 DNA reads TGCAGTGCTAGGTCACGGGAGCGCACAGATACGCAGTATTTT.

This clonotype was seen a few times. Germline is not matched at one junction end, which may reflect a read error. J is TRBJ2-7 and V is TRBV5-6; D gene ambiguous. The CDR3 runs 14 residues. CDR1 and CDR2 (germline): SGHDT, YYEEEE. The CDR3 is CAGSPSLQVYEQYF. In nucleotides, the CDR3 is TGTGCCGGCAGCCCGTCCCTCCAAGTCTACGAGCAGTACTTC.